This entry describes one TCR beta chain. Its antigen remains unidentified. It has no much larger one-base neighbor in the sample; base qualities were not kept. These data belong to a study of blood T cell repertoires in COVID-19 (dated by TCRdb to about 2020). Looking at the study overall: Collaborator samples came from the United States, Italy and Spain and covered acute and convalescent phases of COVID-19. The repertoires were released in a freely available public database intended as a resource for research on the immune response to SARS-CoV-2. Where available, HLA class I and class II types were obtained from metadata supplied by the sample provider rather than from assay-based typing. Subjects who had been exposed to COVID-19, were actively infected with it, or had recovered from it provided the deeply sampled blood TCRbeta repertoires that made up the dataset. Nearly every sample came with metadata listing a de-identified subject ID, COVID-19 status, age in years and sex. The samples were drawn from two sources: the first 160 participants of the ongoing ImmuneRACE study, and fewer than 1,500 subjects contributed by 6 global collaborators. The prospective study material was composed of cDNA or gDNA derived from T cells, B-cell-depleted T cells, or PBMCs. Beyond this particular receptor, the publication reports: How much clinical and demographic metadata was included differed by source and by participant, and the metadata was provided uncurated.

Sequences SGHRS (CDR1) and YFSETQ (CDR2) are obtained from the germline V gene. V is trimmed back by 0 bases and J by 6 bases, and the junction contains 2 bases that no gene match accounts for. The CDR3 contains 15 residues, cysteine and phenylalanine counted. Only CDR3 DNA is held: 45 bases, read in frame from base 1. Participants in the prospective study were enrolled through a virtual design, were aged about 18 to 100 years, and lived in about two dozen United States geographic areas. Cohort assignment in the prospective study relied on participant-reported clinical history from a screening survey and a study questionnaire. Recovered participants in ImmuneRACE Cohort 3 were defined by two consecutive negative NP/OP PCR tests, clearance by a healthcare professional, or resolution of symptoms. In the prospective study, whole blood, serum and a nasopharyngeal or oropharyngeal swab were collected from each participant by mobile phlebotomists. Over a roughly 2-month period, participants in the prospective study had the option of providing additional blood draws and questionnaires. Prospective study blood samples were shipped either frozen or at room temperature before DNA extraction.

TCRbeta CDR3 regions were amplified from genomic DNA by means of the immunoSEQ Assay, a bias-controlled multiplex PCR. Regarding the original processing steps: Nucleated cell counts per sample were estimated from amplification of reference gene primers within the assay. To quantify the absolute abundance of each unique TCRbeta CDR3 rearrangement, sequence reads were collapsed and filtered. For each sample, productive Simpson clonality was calculated as the square root of Simpson's diversity index across productive rearrangements. TCRdb retrieved this table from immuneACCESS and kept in-frame rearrangements only. Not all clones are present; in checked studies, unresolved V genes account for under half, and no reason is known for the remainder. V and J calls and clone size follow that table, whereas D and trimming were derived from the DNA. The sample table lists about 100,000 clones, around 85% of them with a count of one. The top ten constitute 2.7% of the sample.

Sequenced input: PBMCs or T cells enriched from blood (not recorded which). The clonotype originates from a woman aged 45-65 years who had recovered from COVID-19. Recombination linked TRBV5-1 to TRBJ1-6; the central 8 bases match TRBD1. The bases are TGCGCCAGCAGCTTGGAAGGACAGGGTAATTCACCCCTCCACTTT. Translation gives CASSLEGQGNSPLHF.